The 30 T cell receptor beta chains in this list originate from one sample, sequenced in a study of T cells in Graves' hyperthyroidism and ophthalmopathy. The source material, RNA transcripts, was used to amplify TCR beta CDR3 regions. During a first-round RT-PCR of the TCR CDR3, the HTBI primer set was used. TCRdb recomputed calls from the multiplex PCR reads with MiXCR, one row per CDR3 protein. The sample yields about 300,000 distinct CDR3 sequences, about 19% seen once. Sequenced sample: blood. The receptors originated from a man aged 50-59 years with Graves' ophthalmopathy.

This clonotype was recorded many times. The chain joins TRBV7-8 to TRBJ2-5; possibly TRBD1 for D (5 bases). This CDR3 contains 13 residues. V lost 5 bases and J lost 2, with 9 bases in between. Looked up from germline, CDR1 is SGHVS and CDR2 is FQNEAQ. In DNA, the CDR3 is TGTGCCAGCAGCCAACAGGTACAAGAGACCCAGTACTTC. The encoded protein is CASSQQVQETQYF. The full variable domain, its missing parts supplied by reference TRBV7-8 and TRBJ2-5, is GAGVSQSPRYKVAKRGQDVALRCDPISGHVSLFWYQQALGQGPEFLTYFQNEAQLDKSGLPSDRFFAERPEGSVSTLKIQRTQQEDSAVYLCASSQQVQETQYFGPGTRLLVL.

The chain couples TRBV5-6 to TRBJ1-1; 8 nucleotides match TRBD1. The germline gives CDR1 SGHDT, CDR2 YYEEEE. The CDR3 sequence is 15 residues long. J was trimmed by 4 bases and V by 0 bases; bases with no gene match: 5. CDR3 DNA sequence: TGTGCCAGCAGCTTGGAACAGGGGGTAGGCACTGAAGCTTTCTTT. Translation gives CASSLEQGVGTEAFF.

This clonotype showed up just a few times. CDR3 coding DNA: TGTGCCAGCAGCCCCCGGACTAGCGTTAACACCGGGGAGCTGTTTTTT. It is translated as CASSPRTSVNTGELFF. The chain links TRBV11-2 to TRBJ2-2, with 9 bases fitting TRBD2. Germline CDR1 is SGHAT and CDR2 is FQNNGV. J lost 2 bases, V lost 5 bases, and 6 bases had no gene match. The CDR3 loop spans 16 amino acids. The variable domain in full, with the rest retrieved from reference TRBV11-2 and TRBJ2-2, is EAGVAQSPRYKIIEKRQSVAFWCNPISGHATLYWYQQILGQGPKLLIQFQNNGVVDDSQLPKDRFSAERLKGVDSTLKIQPAKLEDSAVYLCASSPRTSVNTGELFFGEGSRLTVL.

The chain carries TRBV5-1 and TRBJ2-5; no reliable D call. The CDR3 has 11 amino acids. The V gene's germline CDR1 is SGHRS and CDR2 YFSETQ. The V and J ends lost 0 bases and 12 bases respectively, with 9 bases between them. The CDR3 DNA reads TGCGCCAGCAGCTTGGCCGAGGAAGAGTACTTC. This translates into CASSLAEEEYF.

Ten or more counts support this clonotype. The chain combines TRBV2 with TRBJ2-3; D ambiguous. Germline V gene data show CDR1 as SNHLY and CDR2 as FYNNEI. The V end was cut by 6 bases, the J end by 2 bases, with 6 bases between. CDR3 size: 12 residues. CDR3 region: CASSFNTDTQYF. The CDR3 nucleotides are TGTGCCAGCAGCTTCAACACAGATACGCAGTATTTT.

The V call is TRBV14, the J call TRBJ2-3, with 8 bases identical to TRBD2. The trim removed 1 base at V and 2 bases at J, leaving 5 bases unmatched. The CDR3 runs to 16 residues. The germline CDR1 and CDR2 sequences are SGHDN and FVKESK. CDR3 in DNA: TGTGCCAGCAGCCAAGGAGCGGGAGCGAACACAGATACGCAGTATTTT. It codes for CASSQGAGANTDTQYF. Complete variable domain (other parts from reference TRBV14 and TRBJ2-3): EAGVTQFPSHSVIEKGQTVTLRCDPISGHDNLYWYRRVMGKEIKFLLHFVKESKQDESGMPNNRFLAERTGGTYSTLKVQPAELEDSGVYFCASSQGAGANTDTQYFGPGTRLTVL.

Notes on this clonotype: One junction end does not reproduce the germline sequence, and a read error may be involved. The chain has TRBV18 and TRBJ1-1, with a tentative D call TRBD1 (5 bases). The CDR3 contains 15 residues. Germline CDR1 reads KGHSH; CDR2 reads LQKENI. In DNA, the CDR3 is TGTGCCAGCTCACCAACCCAGGGTGGAGTCACTGAAGCTTTATTT. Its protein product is CASSPTQGGVTEALF.

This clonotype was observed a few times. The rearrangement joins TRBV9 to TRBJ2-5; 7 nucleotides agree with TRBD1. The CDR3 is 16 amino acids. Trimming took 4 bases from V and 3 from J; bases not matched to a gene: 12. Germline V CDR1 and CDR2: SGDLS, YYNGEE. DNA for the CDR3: TGTGCCAGCAGCAGAGGACCCTCAGGGACAGAAGAGACCCAGTACTTC. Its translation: CASSRGPSGTEETQYF.

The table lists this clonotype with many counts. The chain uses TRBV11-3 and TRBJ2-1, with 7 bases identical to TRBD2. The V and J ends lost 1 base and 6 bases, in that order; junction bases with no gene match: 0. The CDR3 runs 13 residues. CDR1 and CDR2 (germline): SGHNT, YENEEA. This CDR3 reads CASSLGLANEQFF. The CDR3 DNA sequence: TGTGCCAGCAGCTTAGGACTAGCCAATGAGCAGTTCTTC.

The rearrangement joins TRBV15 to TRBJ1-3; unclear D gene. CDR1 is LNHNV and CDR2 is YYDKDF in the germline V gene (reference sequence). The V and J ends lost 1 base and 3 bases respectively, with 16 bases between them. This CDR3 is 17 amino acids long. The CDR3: CATSRGLQTRFGNTIYF. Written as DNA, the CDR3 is TGTGCCACCAGCAGAGGTCTACAGACTCGCTTTGGAAACACCATATATTTT.

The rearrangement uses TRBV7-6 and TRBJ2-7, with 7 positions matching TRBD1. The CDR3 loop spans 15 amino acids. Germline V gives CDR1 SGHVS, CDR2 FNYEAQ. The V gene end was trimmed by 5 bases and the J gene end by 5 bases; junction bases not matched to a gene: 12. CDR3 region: CASSPDRQGTHEQYF. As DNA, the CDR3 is TGTGCCAGCAGCCCAGACCGACAGGGTACCCACGAGCAGTACTTC.

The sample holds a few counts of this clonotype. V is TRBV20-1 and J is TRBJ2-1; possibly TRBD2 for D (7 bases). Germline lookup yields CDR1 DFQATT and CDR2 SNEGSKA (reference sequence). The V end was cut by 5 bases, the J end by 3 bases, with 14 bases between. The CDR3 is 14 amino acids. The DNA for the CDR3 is TGCAGTGCTCTCGAGGGGGGGTACTACAATGAGCAGTTCTTC. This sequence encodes CSALEGGYYNEQFF.

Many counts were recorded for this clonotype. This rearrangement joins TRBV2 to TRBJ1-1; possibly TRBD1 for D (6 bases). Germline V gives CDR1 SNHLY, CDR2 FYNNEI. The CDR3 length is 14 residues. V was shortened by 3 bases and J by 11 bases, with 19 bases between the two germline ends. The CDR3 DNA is TGTGCCAGCAGTGATATTTCAGGGGCCGAGGAGGCTTTCTTT. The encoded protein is CASSDISGAEEAFF.

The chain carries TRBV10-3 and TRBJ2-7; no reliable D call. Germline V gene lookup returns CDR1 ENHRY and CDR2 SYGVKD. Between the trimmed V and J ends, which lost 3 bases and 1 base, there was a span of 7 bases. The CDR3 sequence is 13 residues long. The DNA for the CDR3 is TGTGCCATCAGTGAAACCAGATCCTACGAGCAGTACTTC. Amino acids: CAISETRSYEQYF.

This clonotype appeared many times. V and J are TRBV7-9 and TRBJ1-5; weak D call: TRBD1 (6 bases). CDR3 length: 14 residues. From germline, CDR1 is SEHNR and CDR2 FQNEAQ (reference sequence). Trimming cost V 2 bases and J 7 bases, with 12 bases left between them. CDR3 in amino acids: CASSLQGKGQPQHF. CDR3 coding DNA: TGTGCCAGCAGCTTACAGGGGAAAGGGCAGCCCCAGCATTTT. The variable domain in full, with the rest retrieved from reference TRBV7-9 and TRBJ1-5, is DTGVSQNPRHKITKRGQNVTFRCDPISEHNRLYWYRQTLGQGPEFLTYFQNEAQLEKSRLLSDRFSAERPKGSFSTLEIQRTEQGDSAMYLCASSLQGKGQPQHFGDGTRLSIL.

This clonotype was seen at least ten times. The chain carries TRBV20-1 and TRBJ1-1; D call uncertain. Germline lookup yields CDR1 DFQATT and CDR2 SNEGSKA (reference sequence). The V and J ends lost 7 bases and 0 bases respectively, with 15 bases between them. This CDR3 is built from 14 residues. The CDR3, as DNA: TGCAGTGTCCTCTTCCTAGGGATGAACACTGAAGCTTTCTTT. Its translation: CSVLFLGMNTEAFF.

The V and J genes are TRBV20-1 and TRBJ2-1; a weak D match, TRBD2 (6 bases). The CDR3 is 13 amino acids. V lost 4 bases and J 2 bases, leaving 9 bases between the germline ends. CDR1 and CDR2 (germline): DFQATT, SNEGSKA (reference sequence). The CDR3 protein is CSANRGTYNEQFF. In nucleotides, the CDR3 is TGCAGTGCTAACCGCGGGACCTACAATGAGCAGTTCTTC.

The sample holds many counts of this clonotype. CDR3 loop: CASSGVPSGRSYEQYF. Here the CDR3 DNA reads TGTGCCAGCAGTGGGGTCCCTAGCGGGAGGTCCTACGAGCAGTACTTC. The chain is built from TRBV2 and TRBJ2-7; TRBD2 matches at 11 bases. The CDR3 runs 16 residues. The J segment lost 1 base and the V segment lost 4 bases, leaving 6 bases of the junction unmatched. Germline CDR1 SNHLY, CDR2 FYNNEI.

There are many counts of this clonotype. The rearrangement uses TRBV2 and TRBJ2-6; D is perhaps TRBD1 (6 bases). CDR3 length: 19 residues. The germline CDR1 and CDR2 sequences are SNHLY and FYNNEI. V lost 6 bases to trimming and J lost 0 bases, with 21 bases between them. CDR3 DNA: TGTGCCAGCAGGACGGACAGACAATCCATCGCCTCTGGGGCCAACGTCCTGACTTTC. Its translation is CASRTDRQSIASGANVLTF.

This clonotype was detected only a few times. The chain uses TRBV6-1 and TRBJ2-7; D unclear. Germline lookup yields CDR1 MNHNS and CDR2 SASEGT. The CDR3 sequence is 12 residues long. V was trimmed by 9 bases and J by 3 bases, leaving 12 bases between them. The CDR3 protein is CARGSTHYEQYF. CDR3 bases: TGTGCCAGGGGCTCCACTCACTACGAGCAGTACTTC.

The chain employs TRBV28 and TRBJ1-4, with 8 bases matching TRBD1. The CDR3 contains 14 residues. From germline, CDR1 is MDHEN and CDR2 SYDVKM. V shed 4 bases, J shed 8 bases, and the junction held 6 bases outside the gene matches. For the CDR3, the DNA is TGTGCCAGCAGTTACCAGGGGGCGCGGGAAAAACTGTTTTTT. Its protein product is CASSYQGAREKLFF.

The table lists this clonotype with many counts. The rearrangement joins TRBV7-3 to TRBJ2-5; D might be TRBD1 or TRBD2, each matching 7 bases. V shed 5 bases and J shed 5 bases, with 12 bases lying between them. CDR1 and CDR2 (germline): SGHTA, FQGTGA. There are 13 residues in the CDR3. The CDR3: CASSQGGVETQYF. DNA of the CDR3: TGTGCCAGCAGCCAGGGGGGGGTTGAGACCCAGTACTTC.

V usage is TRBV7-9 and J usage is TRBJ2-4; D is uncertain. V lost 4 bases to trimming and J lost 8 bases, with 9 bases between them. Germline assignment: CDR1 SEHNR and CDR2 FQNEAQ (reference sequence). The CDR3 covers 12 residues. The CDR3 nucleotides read TGTGCCAGCAGCTCTTCAGGAGACATTCAGTACTTC. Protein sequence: CASSSSGDIQYF.

DNA for the CDR3: TGTGCCAGCAGTCCCGGGACGGAGATGAACACTGAAGCTTTCTTT. Translated: CASSPGTEMNTEAFF. This chain uses TRBV6-2 or TRBV6-3 with TRBJ1-1; D is possibly TRBD1 (5 bases). CDR1 is MNHEY, CDR2 SVGEGT, per germline. The CDR3 runs 15 residues. V was pared by 5 bases and J by 0 bases, with 13 bases between.

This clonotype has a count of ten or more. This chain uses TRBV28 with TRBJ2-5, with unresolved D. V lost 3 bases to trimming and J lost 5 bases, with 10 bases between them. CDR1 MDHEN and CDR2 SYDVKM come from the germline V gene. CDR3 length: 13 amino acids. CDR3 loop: CASSFNSGETQYF. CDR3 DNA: TGTGCCAGCAGTTTCAACAGTGGGGAGACCCAGTACTTC.

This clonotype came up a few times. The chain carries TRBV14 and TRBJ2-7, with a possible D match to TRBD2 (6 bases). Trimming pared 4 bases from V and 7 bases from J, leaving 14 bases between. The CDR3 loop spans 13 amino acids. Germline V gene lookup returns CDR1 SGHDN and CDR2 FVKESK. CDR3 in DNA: TGTGCCAGCAGCCCGGGACTCCCCATGGAGCAGTACTTC. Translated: CASSPGLPMEQYF.

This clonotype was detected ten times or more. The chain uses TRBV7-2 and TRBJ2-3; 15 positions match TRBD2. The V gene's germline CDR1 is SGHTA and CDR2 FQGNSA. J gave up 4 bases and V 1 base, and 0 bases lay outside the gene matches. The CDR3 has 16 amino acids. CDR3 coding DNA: TGTGCCAGCAGCTTAGGGACTAGCGGGAGGGCAGATACGCAGTATTTT. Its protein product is CASSLGTSGRADTQYF. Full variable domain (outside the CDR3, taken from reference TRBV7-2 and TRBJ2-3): GAGVSQSPSNKVTEKGKDVELRCDPISGHTALYWYRQSLGQGLEFLIYFQGNSAPDKSGLPSDRFSAERTGGSVSTLTIQRTQQEDSAVYLCASSLGTSGRADTQYFGPGTRLTVL.

The CDR3 sequence is CASARDRWNEQFF. The CDR3 coding sequence is TGTGCCAGCGCCCGGGACAGGTGGAATGAGCAGTTCTTC. J is TRBJ2-1 and V is TRBV2; 8 nucleotides agree with TRBD1. The J segment lost 7 bases and the V segment lost 8 bases, leaving 7 bases of the junction unmatched. Looked up from germline, CDR1 is SNHLY and CDR2 is FYNNEI. This CDR3 region has 13 residues. The full variable domain, completed using reference TRBV2 and TRBJ2-1, is EPEVTQTPSHQVTQMGQEVILRCVPISNHLYFYWYRQILGQKVEFLVSFYNNEISEKSEIFDDQFSVERPDGSNFTLKIRSTKLEDSAMYFCASARDRWNEQFFGPGTRLTVL.

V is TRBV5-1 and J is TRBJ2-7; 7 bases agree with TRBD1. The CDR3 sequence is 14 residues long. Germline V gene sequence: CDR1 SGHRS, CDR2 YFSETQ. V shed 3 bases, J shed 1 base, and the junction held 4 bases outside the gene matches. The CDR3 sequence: CASSSQGPSYEQYF. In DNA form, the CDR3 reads TGCGCCAGCAGCTCACAGGGGCCGTCCTACGAGCAGTACTTC.

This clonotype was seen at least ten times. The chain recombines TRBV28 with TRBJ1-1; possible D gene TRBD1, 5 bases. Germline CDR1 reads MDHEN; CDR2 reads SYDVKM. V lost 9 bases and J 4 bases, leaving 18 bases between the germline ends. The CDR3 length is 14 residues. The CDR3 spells CASRDAGRSTEAFF. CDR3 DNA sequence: TGTGCCAGTCGGGACGCCGGACGGAGCACTGAAGCTTTCTTT. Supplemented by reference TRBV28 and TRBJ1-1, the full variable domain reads DVKVTQSSRYLVKRTGEKVFLECVQDMDHENMFWYRQDPGLGLRLIYFSYDVKMKEKGDIPEGYSVSREKKERFSLILESASTNQTSMYLCASRDAGRSTEAFFGQGTRLTVV.